This TCR beta chain originates from a study of early stage breast cancer tumors. Study-level background: Most invasive tumors, twelve of 16, were ER+/PR+/HER2-. Study-wide findings and caveats: Enriched TCRB sequences shared across patients were mostly commonly generated sequences. Functional markers like CD4, CD8 and FOXP3 were missed in bulk sequencing.

Blood replicates held 0.5 ug DNA, tumor or normal breast roughly 1.5 ug, two each. Assay used: immunoSEQ multiplex PCR; TCRdb lists only in-frame clones, some missing. Of tens of thousands of clones detected, around three quarters appear once; the ten largest clones hold over 9.5%. CDR3 length: 15 residues. The ends were cut back, 7 bases at V and 0 bases at J, with 14 bases in the middle. CDR1 is SNHLY and CDR2 is FYNNEI in the germline V gene. Notes on this clone: The antigen is not known.

V and J are TRBV2 and TRBJ2-3, with D possibly being TRBD2 (5 bases). The sample taken for sequencing was blood. The TCR originated in a person in their sixties with breast cancer. The CDR3: CASTRGRSSTDTQYF. CDR3 nucleotide sequence: TGTGCCAGCACCCGAGGGAGATCTAGCACAGATACGCAGTATTTT.